Listed here are 5 T cell receptor beta chains from one sample, sequenced in a study of shared clonotypes between healthy human individuals. The protocol was immunoSEQ multiplex PCR, while the TCRdb copy is restricted to in-frame clones and leaves out a portion. This sample has about half a million clones; about 85% occur once, and the top ten carry around 14%. Source material: PBMCs. The receptors originated from a woman aged 40 to 50 in good health. Some clones in this sample may be carry-over from other donors' samples.

The chain has TRBV7-9 and TRBJ1-5; D uncertain. The CDR3 is 14 residues long. Germline lookup yields CDR1 SEHNR and CDR2 FQNEAQ (reference sequence). The germline V and J ends were trimmed by 5 bases and 6 bases, with 14 bases remaining between them. CDR3 sequence reads: CASSAAGSPQPQHF. DNA for the CDR3: TGTGCCAGCAGCGCCGCGGGGTCCCCTCAGCCCCAGCATTTT.

This clone has only one observation. The chain joins TRBV28 to TRBJ1-5; no clear D. The germline V gene has CDR1 MDHEN and CDR2 SYDVKM. V shed 8 bases and J shed 0 bases, with 20 bases lying between them. The CDR3 is 17 residues long. CDR3 coding DNA: TGTGCCAGCGGTGGGTGGCGGCAGAACTATAGCAATCAGCCCCAGCATTTT. Its translation: CASGGWRQNYSNQPQHF.

The chain is built from TRBV5-6 and TRBJ2-5; no clear D. This CDR3 region has 13 residues. Between the trimmed V and J ends, which lost 3 bases and 2 bases, there was a span of 8 bases. Germline CDR1 SGHDT, CDR2 YYEEEE. CDR3 nucleotides: TGTGCCAGCAGCTGGAACCCTCAAGAGACCCAGTACTTC. The encoded protein is CASSWNPQETQYF.

The chain joins TRBV25-1 to TRBJ2-3; no clear D gene. V was clipped by 1 base and J by 2 bases, with 10 bases between them. The CDR3 sequence is 15 residues long. The germline CDR1 and CDR2 sequences are MGHDK and SYGVNS. The CDR3 loop is CASSEWAILTDTQYF. Here the CDR3 DNA reads TGTGCCAGCAGTGAATGGGCGATCCTCACAGATACGCAGTATTTT. The complete variable domain, with remaining parts taken from reference TRBV25-1 and TRBJ2-3, reads EADIYQTPRYLVIGTGKKITLECSQTMGHDKMYWYQQDPGMELHLIHYSYGVNSTEKGDLSSESTVSRIRTEHFPLTLESARPSHTSQYLCASSEWAILTDTQYFGPGTRLTVL.

Worth noting for this clone: A junction end diverges from the germline sequence, so it may reflect a read error. Written as DNA, the CDR3 is TGTGCCGGCAGACCGACAGGCTCCTACGAGCAGTACTTC. Encoded protein: CAGRPTGSYEQYF. This chain links TRBV7-2 with TRBJ2-7; D is perhaps TRBD1 (6 bases). Looked up from germline, CDR1 is SGHTA and CDR2 is FQGNSA. The CDR3 sequence is 13 residues long.